This T cell receptor (beta chain) was recorded in a study of blood T cell repertoires in COVID-19. For the study at large: From T cells, B-cell-depleted T cells, or PBMCs came the material, which was cDNA or gDNA.

In the study's own analysis: Reference gene primers were amplified, and this amplification served to estimate nucleated cell counts. Generated by immunoSEQ multiplex PCR, the TCRdb table keeps only in-frame clones and is missing some. The DNA was the basis for D and trimming; V, J and clone size are from that table. The data hold roughly 82,000 clones, with roughly 91% observed a single time. V lost 0 bases, J lost 2 bases, and 10 bases lay in between. The CDR3 contains 15 residues. The germline V gene has CDR1 MGHRA and CDR2 YSYEKL. Sequenced sample: peripheral blood. The source is a woman between 45 and 65 years old in a cohort sampled during active COVID-19. The V call is TRBV4-1, the J call TRBJ1-2, with unresolved D. CDR3 amino acids: CASSQDFRENYGYTF. The CDR3 bases are TGCGCCAGCAGCCAAGATTTTCGGGAAAACTATGGCTACACCTTC.